The T cell receptor (beta chain) under discussion was sequenced for a study of OX40 agonist ivuxolimab in advanced cancers. Whole-study context: Participants, 75% to 90% male, averaged roughly 55 years of age, ranging from roughly 20 to 79.

Autoimmune disease history or systemic immunosuppression excluded patients. Study-level points and caveats: Expanded clones were, on average, more numerous in CD8+ T cells than in CD4+.

Comment on this clone: Its antigen is still unknown.

This CDR3 has 15 residues. V was pared by 2 bases and J by 8 bases, with 13 bases between. The germline V gene has CDR1 SEHNR and CDR2 FQNEAQ (reference sequence). Using immunoSEQ multiplex PCR, the repertoire was profiled, and TCRdb retains in-frame clones only, with some absent. The sample contains around 57,000 clones, around 86% of which appear only once. This sequence joins TRBV7-9 and TRBJ1-6, with D tentatively TRBD1 (6 bases). Material: CD4+ or CD8+ T cells sorted from blood, obtained in a trial of the OX40 agonist ivuxolimab. The clonotype was recovered from an adult with an advanced solid tumor such as melanoma, head and neck, liver or kidney cancer. This CDR3 reads CASSLLSGVDSPLHF. Here the CDR3 DNA reads TGTGCCAGCAGCTTACTGTCAGGGGTGGATTCACCCCTCCACTTT.